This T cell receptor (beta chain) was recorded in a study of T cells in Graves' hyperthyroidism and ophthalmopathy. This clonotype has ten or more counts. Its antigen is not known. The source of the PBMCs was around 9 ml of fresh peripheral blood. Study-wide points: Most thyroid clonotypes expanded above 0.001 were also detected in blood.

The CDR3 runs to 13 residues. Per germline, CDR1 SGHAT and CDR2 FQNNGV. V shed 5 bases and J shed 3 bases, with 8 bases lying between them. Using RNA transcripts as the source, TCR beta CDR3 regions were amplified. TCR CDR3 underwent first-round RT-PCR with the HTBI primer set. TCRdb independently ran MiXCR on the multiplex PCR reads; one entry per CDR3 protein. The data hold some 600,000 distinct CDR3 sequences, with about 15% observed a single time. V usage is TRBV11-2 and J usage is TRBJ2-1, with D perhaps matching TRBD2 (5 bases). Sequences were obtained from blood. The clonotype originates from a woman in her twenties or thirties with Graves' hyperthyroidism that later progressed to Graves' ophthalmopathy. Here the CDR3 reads CASSSRDYNEQFF. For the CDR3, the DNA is TGTGCCAGCAGCAGCCGGGACTACAATGAGCAGTTCTTC.